What follows is one T cell receptor beta chain and its context. As yet, its antigen is unknown. The data were produced by immunoSEQ multiplex PCR, yet TCRdb's version contains in-frame clones alone and is incomplete. Here the sample spans 43,000 or so clones, over 50% being singletons. The sample comes from a study of cytotoxic CD8 clonotypes in ibrutinib-treated CLL. Study-wide context: Outcomes included some 24 partial and 2 complete responses; after median around 65 months, roughly 14 stayed remitted and roughly twelve progressed.

Study results and limitations: Clonality increased with ibrutinib response but returned toward baseline at progression. Public clonotypes occurred uncommonly; on treatment, they contracted or remained stable.

The CDR3 totals 11 residues. Germline values: CDR1 MNHNS, CDR2 SASEGT. Trimming shortened V by 6 bases and J by 8 bases, and 10 bases separated the two germline ends. Here the sequenced sample was PBMCs, taken after 24 months of ibrutinib treatment. The source is a human donor with chronic lymphocytic leukemia. The chain employs TRBV6-1 and TRBJ1-2; D unresolved. As DNA, the CDR3 is TGTGCCAGCAGGGTGGCGGGGGGCTACACCTTC. This gives the protein CASRVAGGYTF.